This T cell receptor beta chain emerged from a study of shared clonotypes between healthy human individuals. Naive CD8 cells comprised CD45RO-negative, CCR7-positively selected cells, excluding terminally differentiated effector memory CD45RA+ cells. Evenly divided among several immunoSEQ plates was the genomic DNA of each subset. Template for every sorted-subset replicate PCR totaled about 0.2 ug DNA, 25,000 to 30,000 T cell genomes. TCRdb's copy holds only in-frame clones and misses some; the assay was immunoSEQ multiplex PCR. The sample comprises fewer than 850,000 clones, roughly 96% of which are singletons, and about 0.21% rests with the top ten. V lost 0 bases and J lost 4; bases outside the gene matches: 4. This CDR3 region has 15 residues. Per the germline V gene, CDR1 is SGDLS and CDR2 is YYNGEE. This clone is a singleton in its sample. Its target is not known. Study-level findings and limits: Non-shared clonotypes had lower generation probabilities than those shared by all four donors.

V and J are TRBV9 and TRBJ1-5, with 7 nucleotides matching TRBD1. Sample: naive CD8+ T cells sorted from blood. This TCR was sampled from a man aged 25 to 40 in good health. CDR3 amino acids: CASSVEGAMNQPQHF. The CDR3 DNA follows: TGTGCCAGCAGCGTAGAGGGGGCGATGAATCAGCCCCAGCATTTT.